The next 20 T cell receptor beta chains were all read from a single sample in a study of cytomegalovirus exposure and HLA in healthy donors. Vbeta (60) and Jbeta (13) primers were used in the PCR. Only in-frame clones appear in the TCRdb table, and some are missing; sequencing was by immunoSEQ multiplex PCR. In the table there are about 200,000 clones, 70% to 90% of which are singletons. Sequencing was done on a sample of PBMCs. These receptors came from a woman aged 30 to 39 in good health and CMV-seronegative.

The chain joins TRBV27 to TRBJ2-3; TRBD1 aligns across 8 bases. The trim removed 6 bases at V and 3 bases at J, leaving 8 bases unmatched. CDR3 size: 15 residues. Germline CDR1 and CDR2: MNHEY and SMNVEV (reference sequence). CDR3 sequence reads: CASSPDRGWTDTQYF. In nucleotides, the CDR3 is TGTGCCAGCAGCCCTGACAGGGGATGGACAGATACGCAGTATTTT.

This rearrangement joins TRBV2 to TRBJ2-1, with 7 bases aligning to TRBD2. The ends lost 4 bases at V and 9 bases at J; junction bases unmatched: 6. CDR1 and CDR2 from the germline V gene are SNHLY and FYNNEI. There are 13 residues in the CDR3. CDR3 amino acids: CASSVLAEIEQFF. As DNA, the CDR3 is TGTGCCAGCAGTGTGCTAGCGGAGATTGAGCAGTTCTTC.

This clone was observed a single time. The rearrangement uses TRBV5-1 and TRBJ2-7; 7 positions agree with TRBD1. Germline V lookup: CDR1 SGHRS, CDR2 YFSETQ. CDR3 length: 15 residues. J was trimmed by 3 bases and V by 7 bases; bases with no gene match: 13. The CDR3 reads CASRYRTGGDYEQYF. CDR3 bases: TGCGCCAGCCGATACCGGACAGGTGGGGACTACGAGCAGTACTTC.

A remark on this clone: The same CDR3 also results from other DNA sequences found in this sample. J is TRBJ2-1 and V is TRBV5-1; 13 bases agree with TRBD2. The CDR3 is made up of 15 amino acids. The germline gives CDR1 SGHRS, CDR2 YFSETQ. V dropped 1 base and J dropped 7; count of bases not matched to a gene: 2. The CDR3 bases are TGCGCCAGCAGCTTGCGACTAGCGGGGGGAAATGAGCAGTTCTTC. Protein sequence: CASSLRLAGGNEQFF.

The chain combines TRBV5-1 with TRBJ1-1; D remains ambiguous. Germline loops: CDR1 SGHRS, CDR2 YFSETQ. Trimming took 6 bases from V and 6 from J, leaving 12 bases between them. This CDR3 contains 12 residues. DNA for the CDR3: TGCGCCAGCACCACCGAGGGTCCTGAAGCTTTCTTT. Translated, it gives CASTTEGPEAFF.

The genes are TRBV5-1 and TRBJ2-2; TRBD1 matches at 7 bases. V was clipped by 4 bases and J by 0 bases; unmatched bases: 3. The CDR3 sequence is 15 residues long. Looked up from germline, CDR1 is SGHRS and CDR2 is YFSETQ. CDR3 nucleotide sequence: TGCGCCAGCAGCAACGACAGGGCGAACACCGGGGAGCTGTTTTTT. Its protein product is CASSNDRANTGELFF.

The chain carries TRBV14 and TRBJ2-2, with no clear D. The germline V gene has CDR1 SGHDN and CDR2 FVKESK. Trimming shortened V by 4 bases and J by 1 base, and 7 bases separated the two germline ends. This CDR3 spans 14 amino acids. CDR3 amino acids: CASSPAGNTGELFF. The CDR3 DNA reads as TGTGCCAGCAGCCCGGCAGGGAACACCGGGGAGCTGTTTTTT.

The chain is built from TRBV5-1 and TRBJ2-5; weak D call: TRBD2 (5 bases). V lost 4 bases and J lost 1, with 14 bases in between. Looked up from germline, CDR1 is SGHRS and CDR2 is YFSETQ. The CDR3 has 15 amino acids. CDR3 residues: CASSLPGGPQETQYF. The DNA for the CDR3 is TGCGCCAGCAGCCTCCCTGGCGGGCCCCAAGAGACCCAGTACTTC. Using reference TRBV5-1 and TRBJ2-5 for the parts outside the CDR3, the full variable domain is KAGVTQTPRYLIKTRGQQVTLSCSPISGHRSVSWYQQTPGQGLQFLFEYFSETQRNKGNFPGRFSGRQFSNSRSEMNVSTLELGDSALYLCASSLPGGPQETQYFGPGTRLLVL.

J is TRBJ2-7 and V is TRBV14; unclear D gene. The CDR3 sequence is 14 residues long. Germline values: CDR1 SGHDN, CDR2 FVKESK. The V and J ends lost 4 bases and 1 base respectively, with 11 bases between them. CDR3 sequence reads: CASSPLFLSYEQYF. The DNA of the CDR3 is TGTGCCAGCAGCCCCCTTTTCCTTTCCTACGAGCAGTACTTC.

This chain connects TRBV6-1 to TRBJ2-7, with TRBD1 identical over 8 bases. The germline V gene has CDR1 MNHNS and CDR2 SASEGT. Trimming at V came to 5 bases and at J to 4 bases, leaving 10 bases not matched to a gene. The CDR3 spans 15 residues. CDR3 loop: CASSLRTGSRYEQYF. The DNA of the CDR3 is TGTGCCAGCAGTCTTCGGACAGGGAGTAGGTACGAGCAGTACTTC.

This sequence joins TRBV28 and TRBJ2-5, with 9 bases lining up with TRBD1. Trimming took 8 bases from V and 4 from J; bases not matched to a gene: 8. Germline-derived CDR1 and CDR2 are MDHEN and SYDVKM. The CDR3 extends over 14 amino acids. CDR3 residues: CASGGTGGVETQYF. The CDR3 DNA is TGTGCCAGCGGGGGAACAGGGGGCGTAGAGACCCAGTACTTC.

This chain connects TRBV5-4 to TRBJ2-5; 13 nucleotides match TRBD2. CDR3 length equals 17 residues. CDR1 and CDR2 (germline): SGHNT, YYREEE (reference sequence). The ends lost 4 bases at V and 4 bases at J; junction bases unmatched: 10. The DNA for the CDR3 is TGTGCCAGCAGCACCCAAACTAGCGGGAGGGCGGGAGAGACCCAGTACTTC. Encoded protein: CASSTQTSGRAGETQYF.

This chain uses TRBV19 with TRBJ2-1, with a tentative D call TRBD2 (6 bases). The V gene's germline CDR1 is LNHDA and CDR2 SQIVND (reference sequence). Trimming stripped 7 bases from V and 9 bases from J, with 19 bases between. The length of the CDR3 is 14 residues. CDR3 sequence (DNA): TGTGCCAGTACCCAAGGGCCCGTCGGGGGTGAGCAGTTCTTC. Protein sequence: CASTQGPVGGEQFF.

The chain employs TRBV28 and TRBJ1-1, with 8 bases that match TRBD1. This CDR3 is built from 13 residues. V was clipped by 6 bases and J by 7 bases; unmatched bases: 7. CDR1 and CDR2 from the germline V gene are MDHEN and SYDVKM. The CDR3 loop is CASRLDRGREAFF. CDR3 bases: TGTGCCAGCAGGCTTGACAGGGGCCGTGAAGCTTTCTTT.

This clone was seen a few times. V usage is TRBV27 and J usage is TRBJ1-1, with TRBD1 identical over 11 bases. V was pared by 6 bases and J by 1 base, with 4 bases of the junction left unmatched. CDR1 and CDR2 (germline): MNHEY, SMNVEV (reference sequence). CDR3 length equals 15 residues. As DNA, the CDR3 is TGTGCCAGCAGCCGCGGGACAGGGGGGAACACTGAAGCTTTCTTT. Translation gives CASSRGTGGNTEAFF.

The chain couples TRBV7-9 to TRBJ2-7; TRBD1 matches at 9 bases. There are 15 residues in the CDR3. Trimming cost V 5 bases and J 5 bases; bases outside gene matches: 10. CDR1 and CDR2 from the germline V gene are SEHNR and FQNEAQ (reference sequence). CDR3 in amino acids: CASSHAGQGIHEQYF. Here the CDR3 DNA reads TGTGCCAGCAGCCACGCGGGACAGGGAATCCACGAGCAGTACTTC.

J is TRBJ1-5 and V is TRBV4-2; 7 nucleotides line up with TRBD1. Looked up from germline, CDR1 is LGHNA and CDR2 is YNFKEQ. J was trimmed by 4 bases and V by 2 bases; bases with no gene match: 5. CDR3 length equals 15 residues. The CDR3 spells CASSQIQQGNQPQHF. CDR3 nucleotides: TGTGCCAGCAGCCAAATCCAACAGGGGAATCAGCCCCAGCATTTT.

The V call is TRBV27, the J call TRBJ1-1; 12 bases match TRBD1. This CDR3 is built from 17 residues. V lost 7 bases and J lost 4; bases outside the gene matches: 13. Germline assignment: CDR1 MNHEY and CDR2 SMNVEV (reference sequence). The DNA for the CDR3 is TGTGCCAGCACCGCTTGGGGGACAGGGGGCGCGGTCACTGAAGCTTTCTTT. Amino acids: CASTAWGTGGAVTEAFF.

The CDR3 sequence: CSAGPPGQGLGLEAFF. The CDR3 coding sequence is TGCAGCGCCGGACCCCCGGGACAGGGTTTAGGGCTTGAAGCTTTCTTT. This sequence joins TRBV29-1 and TRBJ1-1; 9 bases are a match to TRBD1. CDR1 is SQVTM, CDR2 ANQGSEA, per germline. V was pared by 7 bases and J by 7 bases, with 19 bases of the junction left unmatched. This CDR3 is 16 amino acids long. Full variable domain (missing parts from reference TRBV29-1 and TRBJ1-1): SAVISQKPSRDICQRGTSLTIQCQVDSQVTMMFWYRQQPGQSLTLIATANQGSEATYESGFVIDKFPISRPNLTFSTLTVSNMSPEDSSIYLCSAGPPGQGLGLEAFFGQGTRLTVV.

The J gene is TRBJ2-5, the V gene TRBV27; no clear D gene. The last part of the DNA fits TRBJ2-7 better; the J call may be wrong. The CDR3 length is 15 residues. Germline V CDR1 and CDR2: MNHEY, SMNVEV (reference sequence). The CDR3 DNA sequence: TGTGCCAGCAGTCCCGGTTGGGCCTTCTCCTACGAGCAGTACTTC. Its translation is CASSPGWAFSYEQYF.